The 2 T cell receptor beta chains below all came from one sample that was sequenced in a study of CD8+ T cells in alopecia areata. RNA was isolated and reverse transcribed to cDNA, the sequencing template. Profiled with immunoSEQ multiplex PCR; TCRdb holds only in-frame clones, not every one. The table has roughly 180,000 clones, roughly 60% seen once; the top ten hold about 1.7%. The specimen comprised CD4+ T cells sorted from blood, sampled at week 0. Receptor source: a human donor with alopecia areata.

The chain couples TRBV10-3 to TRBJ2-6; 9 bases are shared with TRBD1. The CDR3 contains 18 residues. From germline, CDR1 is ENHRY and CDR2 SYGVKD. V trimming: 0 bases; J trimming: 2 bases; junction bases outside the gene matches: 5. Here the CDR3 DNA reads TGTGCCATCAGTGAGTCATTACAGGGGGCCACTGGGGCCAACGTCCTGACTTTC. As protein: CAISESLQGATGANVLTF.

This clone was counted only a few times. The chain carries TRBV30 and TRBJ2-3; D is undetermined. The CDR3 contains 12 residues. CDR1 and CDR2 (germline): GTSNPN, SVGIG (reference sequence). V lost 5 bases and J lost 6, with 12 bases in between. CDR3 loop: CAWGDKWDTQYF. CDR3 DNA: TGTGCCTGGGGAGACAAATGGGATACGCAGTATTTT.